This record covers a single T cell receptor beta chain. The target of this receptor is not known. No much larger clone is present one base from it, and per-base qualities are unavailable. Whole blood was collected in K2EDTA tubes by collaborating institutions according to the institutions' own protocols. For TCRbeta analysis, collaborator samples were shipped as frozen whole blood, as isolated PBMCs, or as DNA extracted from either sample type. TCRbeta CDR3 regions were amplified from genomic DNA using the immunoSEQ Assay, a bias-controlled multiplex PCR. Concerning the study's data processing: Nucleated cell counts per sample were estimated from amplification of reference gene primers within the assay. Sequence reads were collapsed and filtered to measure the absolute abundance of every unique TCRbeta CDR3 rearrangement. For each sample, productive Simpson clonality was calculated by taking the square root of Simpson's diversity index across productive rearrangements. Not all clones reach the TCRdb copy of this immuneACCESS table, which keeps in-frame sequences only. Checked studies attribute under half of the gap to unresolved V genes and leave the rest unexplained. V, J and clone size reflect that table, while D and trimming were determined from the DNA. The sample table holds some 78,000 clones, of which about 83% were seen once. The ten largest clones represent 4.5% to 6% of the sample.

The CDR1 and CDR2 encoded by the germline V gene (reference sequence) are LGHDT and YNNKEL. Trimming at the junction amounts to 2 bases on V and 1 base on J, and the germline ends lie 15 bases apart. The CDR3 measures 17 amino acids from cysteine to phenylalanine. This entry keeps only the CDR3 DNA: 51 bases, framed from base 1. The source of the sample is a study of blood T cell repertoires in COVID-19 (dated by TCRdb to the early 2020s). Regarding the research as a whole: Samples from collaborators originated in the United States, Italy and Spain and spanned both the acute and convalescent phases of COVID-19. Where available, HLA class I and class II types were taken from metadata supplied by the sample provider and were not determined by assay-based typing. The samples were drawn from two sources: the first 160 participants of the ongoing ImmuneRACE study, and 1,254 subjects contributed by 6 global collaborators. The dataset comprised deeply sampled blood TCRbeta repertoires from subjects exposed to, actively infected with, or recovered from COVID-19. The repertoires were made available in a free public database intended to serve as a resource for research on the immune response to SARS-CoV-2. The material from the prospective study consisted of cDNA or gDNA derived from T cells, B-cell-depleted T cells, or PBMCs. Sample metadata almost always included a de-identified subject ID, COVID-19 status, age in years and sex.

Summary of the overall study and its limitations: The quantity of clinical and demographic metadata differed by source and by participant and was supplied without curation.

The rearranged chain carries TRBV3-1 (or the pseudogene TRBV3-2) and TRBJ1-3; the D gene assignment is ambiguous. The sequenced sample was peripheral blood. The receptor was derived from a woman aged 80 or older with active or convalescent COVID-19. The DNA sequence is TGTGCCAGCAGCCAAAATCCACGAGGGAATTCTGGAAACACCATATATTTT. The encoded protein is CASSQNPRGNSGNTIYF.